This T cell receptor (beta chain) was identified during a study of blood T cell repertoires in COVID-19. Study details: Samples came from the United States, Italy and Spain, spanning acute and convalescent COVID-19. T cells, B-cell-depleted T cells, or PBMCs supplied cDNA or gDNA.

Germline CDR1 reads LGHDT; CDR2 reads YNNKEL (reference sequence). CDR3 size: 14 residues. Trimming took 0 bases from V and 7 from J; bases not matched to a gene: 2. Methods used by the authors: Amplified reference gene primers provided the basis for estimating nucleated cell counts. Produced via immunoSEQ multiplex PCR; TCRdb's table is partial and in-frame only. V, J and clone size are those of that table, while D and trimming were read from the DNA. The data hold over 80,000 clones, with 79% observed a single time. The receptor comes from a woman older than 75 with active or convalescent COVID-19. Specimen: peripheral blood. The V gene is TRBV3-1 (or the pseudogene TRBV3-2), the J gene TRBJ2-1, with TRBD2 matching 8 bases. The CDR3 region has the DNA TGTGCCAGCAGCCAAGATCGGGGGGGGAATGAGCAGTTCTTC. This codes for CASSQDRGGNEQFF.